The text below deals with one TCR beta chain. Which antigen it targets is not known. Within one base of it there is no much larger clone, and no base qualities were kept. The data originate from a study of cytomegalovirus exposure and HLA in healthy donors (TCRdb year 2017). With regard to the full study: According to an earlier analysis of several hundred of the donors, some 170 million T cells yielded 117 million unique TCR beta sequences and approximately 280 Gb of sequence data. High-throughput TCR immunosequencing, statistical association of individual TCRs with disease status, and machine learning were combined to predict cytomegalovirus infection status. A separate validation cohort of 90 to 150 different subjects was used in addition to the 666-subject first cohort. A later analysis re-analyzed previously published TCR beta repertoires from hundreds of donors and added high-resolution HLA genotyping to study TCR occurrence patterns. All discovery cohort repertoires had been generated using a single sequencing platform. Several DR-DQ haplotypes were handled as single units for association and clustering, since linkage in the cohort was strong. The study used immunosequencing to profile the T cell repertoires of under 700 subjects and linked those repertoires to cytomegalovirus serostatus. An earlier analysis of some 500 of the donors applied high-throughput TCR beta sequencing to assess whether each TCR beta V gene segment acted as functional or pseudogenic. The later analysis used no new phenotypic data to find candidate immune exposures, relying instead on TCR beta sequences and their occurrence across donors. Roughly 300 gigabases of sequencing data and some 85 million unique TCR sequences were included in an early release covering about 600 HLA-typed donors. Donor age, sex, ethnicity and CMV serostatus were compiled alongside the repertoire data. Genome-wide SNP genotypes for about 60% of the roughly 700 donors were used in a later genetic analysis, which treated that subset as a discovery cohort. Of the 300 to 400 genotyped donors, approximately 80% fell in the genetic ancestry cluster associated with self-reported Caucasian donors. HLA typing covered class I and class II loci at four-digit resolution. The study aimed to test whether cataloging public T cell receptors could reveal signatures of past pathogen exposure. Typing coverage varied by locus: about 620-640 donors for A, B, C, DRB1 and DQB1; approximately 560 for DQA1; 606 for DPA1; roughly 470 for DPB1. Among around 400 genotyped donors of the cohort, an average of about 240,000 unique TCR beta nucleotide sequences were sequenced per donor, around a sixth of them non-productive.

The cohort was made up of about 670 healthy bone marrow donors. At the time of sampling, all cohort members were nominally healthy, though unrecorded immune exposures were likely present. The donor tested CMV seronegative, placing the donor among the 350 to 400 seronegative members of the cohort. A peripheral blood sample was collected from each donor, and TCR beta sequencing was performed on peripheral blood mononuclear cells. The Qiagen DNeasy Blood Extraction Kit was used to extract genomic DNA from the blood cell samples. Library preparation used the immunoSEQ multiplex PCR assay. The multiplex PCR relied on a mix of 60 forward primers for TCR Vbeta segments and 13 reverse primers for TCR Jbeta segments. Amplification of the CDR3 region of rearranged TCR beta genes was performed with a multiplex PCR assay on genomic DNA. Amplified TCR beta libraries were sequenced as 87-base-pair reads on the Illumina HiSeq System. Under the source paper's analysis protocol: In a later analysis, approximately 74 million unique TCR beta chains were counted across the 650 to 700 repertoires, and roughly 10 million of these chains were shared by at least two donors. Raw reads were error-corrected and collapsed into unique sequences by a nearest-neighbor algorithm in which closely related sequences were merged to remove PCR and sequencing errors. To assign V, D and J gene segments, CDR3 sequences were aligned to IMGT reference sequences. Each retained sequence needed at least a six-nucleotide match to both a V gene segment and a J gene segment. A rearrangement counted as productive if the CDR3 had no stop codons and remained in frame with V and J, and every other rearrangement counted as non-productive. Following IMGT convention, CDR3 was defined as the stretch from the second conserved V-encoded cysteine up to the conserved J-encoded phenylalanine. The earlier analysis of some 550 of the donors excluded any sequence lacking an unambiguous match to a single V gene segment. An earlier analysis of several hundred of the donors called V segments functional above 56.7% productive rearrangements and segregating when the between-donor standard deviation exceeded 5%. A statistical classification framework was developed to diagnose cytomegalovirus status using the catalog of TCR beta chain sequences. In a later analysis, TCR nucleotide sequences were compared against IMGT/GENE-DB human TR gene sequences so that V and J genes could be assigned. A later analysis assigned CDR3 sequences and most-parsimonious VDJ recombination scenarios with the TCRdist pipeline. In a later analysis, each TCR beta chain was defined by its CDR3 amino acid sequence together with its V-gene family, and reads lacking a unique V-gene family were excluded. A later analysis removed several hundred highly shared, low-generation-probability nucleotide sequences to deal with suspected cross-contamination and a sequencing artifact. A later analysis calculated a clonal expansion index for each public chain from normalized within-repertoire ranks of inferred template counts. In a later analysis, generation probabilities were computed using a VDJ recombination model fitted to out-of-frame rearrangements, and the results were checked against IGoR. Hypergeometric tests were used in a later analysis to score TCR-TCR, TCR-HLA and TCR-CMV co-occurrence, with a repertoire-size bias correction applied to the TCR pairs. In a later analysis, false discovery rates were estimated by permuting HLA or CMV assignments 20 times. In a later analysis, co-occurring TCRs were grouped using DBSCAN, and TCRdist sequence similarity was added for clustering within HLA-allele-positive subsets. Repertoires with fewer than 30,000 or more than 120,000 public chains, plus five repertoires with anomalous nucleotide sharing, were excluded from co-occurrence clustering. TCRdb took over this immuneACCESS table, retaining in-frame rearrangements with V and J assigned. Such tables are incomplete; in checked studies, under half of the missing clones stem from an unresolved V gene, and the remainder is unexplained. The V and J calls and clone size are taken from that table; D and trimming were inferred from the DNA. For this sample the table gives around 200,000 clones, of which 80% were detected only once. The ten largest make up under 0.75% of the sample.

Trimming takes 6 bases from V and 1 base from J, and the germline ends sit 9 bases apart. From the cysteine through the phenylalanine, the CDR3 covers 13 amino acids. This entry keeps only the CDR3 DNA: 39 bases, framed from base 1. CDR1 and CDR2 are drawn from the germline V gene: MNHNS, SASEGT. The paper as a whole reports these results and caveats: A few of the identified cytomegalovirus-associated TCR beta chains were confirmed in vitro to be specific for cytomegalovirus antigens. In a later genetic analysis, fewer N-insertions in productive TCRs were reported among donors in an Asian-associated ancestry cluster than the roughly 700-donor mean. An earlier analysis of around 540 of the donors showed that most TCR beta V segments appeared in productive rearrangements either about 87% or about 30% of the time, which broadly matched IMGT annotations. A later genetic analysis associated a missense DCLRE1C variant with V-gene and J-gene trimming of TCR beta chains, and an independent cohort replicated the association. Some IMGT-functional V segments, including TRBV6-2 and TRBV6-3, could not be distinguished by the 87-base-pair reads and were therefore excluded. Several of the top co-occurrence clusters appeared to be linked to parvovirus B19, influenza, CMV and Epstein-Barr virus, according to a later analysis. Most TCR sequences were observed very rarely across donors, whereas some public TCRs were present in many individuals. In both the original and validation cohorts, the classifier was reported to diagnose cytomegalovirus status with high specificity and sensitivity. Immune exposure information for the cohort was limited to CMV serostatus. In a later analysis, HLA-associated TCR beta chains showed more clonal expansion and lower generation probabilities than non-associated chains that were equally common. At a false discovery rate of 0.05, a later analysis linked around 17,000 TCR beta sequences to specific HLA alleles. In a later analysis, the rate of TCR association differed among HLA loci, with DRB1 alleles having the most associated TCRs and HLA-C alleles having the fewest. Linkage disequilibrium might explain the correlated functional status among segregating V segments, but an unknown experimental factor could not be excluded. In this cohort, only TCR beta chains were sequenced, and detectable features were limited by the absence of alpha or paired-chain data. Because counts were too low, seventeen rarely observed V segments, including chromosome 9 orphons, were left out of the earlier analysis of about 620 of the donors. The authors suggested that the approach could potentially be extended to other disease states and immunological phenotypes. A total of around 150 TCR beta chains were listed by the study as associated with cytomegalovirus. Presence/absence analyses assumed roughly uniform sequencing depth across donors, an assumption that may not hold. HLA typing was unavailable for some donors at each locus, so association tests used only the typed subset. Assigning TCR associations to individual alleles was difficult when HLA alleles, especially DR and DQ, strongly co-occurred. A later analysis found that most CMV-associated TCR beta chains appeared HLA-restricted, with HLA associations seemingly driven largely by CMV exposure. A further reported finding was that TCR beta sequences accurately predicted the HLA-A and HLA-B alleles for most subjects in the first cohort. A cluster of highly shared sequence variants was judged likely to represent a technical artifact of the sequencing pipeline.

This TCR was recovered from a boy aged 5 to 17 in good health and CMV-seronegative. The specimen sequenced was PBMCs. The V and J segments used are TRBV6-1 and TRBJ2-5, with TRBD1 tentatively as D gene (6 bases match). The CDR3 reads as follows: CASSGQSQETQYF. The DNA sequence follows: TGTGCCAGCAGCGGACAGAGCCAAGAGACCCAGTACTTC.